The 12 T cell receptor beta chains in this list originate from one sample, sequenced in a study of cytotoxic CD8 clonotypes in ibrutinib-treated CLL. Profiled with immunoSEQ multiplex PCR; TCRdb holds only in-frame clones, not every one. The table lists some 200,000 clones, 70% of them singletons. This specimen consisted of PBMCs, obtained after 12 months of ibrutinib treatment. The receptors derive from a human donor with chronic lymphocytic leukemia.

The J gene is TRBJ1-1, the V gene TRBV27; tentatively, D is TRBD1 (5 bases). This CDR3 comprises 14 residues. Trimming left V 6 bases short and J 7 bases short, with 18 bases between. The germline gives CDR1 MNHEY, CDR2 SMNVEV (reference sequence). The CDR3 region is CASSQRGAYGEAFF. CDR3 bases: TGTGCCAGCAGCCAACGTGGGGCCTACGGTGAAGCTTTCTTT.

The table lists this clone with a few counts. The V gene is TRBV27, the J gene TRBJ2-1; 8 bases agree with TRBD1. V lost 4 bases and J lost 3; bases outside the gene matches: 11. CDR1 and CDR2 from the germline V gene are MNHEY and SMNVEV (reference sequence). The CDR3 is made up of 17 amino acids. The CDR3 DNA sequence: TGTGCCAGCAGTTCAGGACAGGGCATGAGTGGCTACAATGAGCAGTTCTTC. The encoded protein is CASSSGQGMSGYNEQFF.

This chain connects TRBV7-2 to TRBJ2-7; D unresolved. The CDR3 runs to 13 residues. The V and J ends lost 3 bases and 7 bases respectively, with 13 bases between them. Per germline, CDR1 SGHTA and CDR2 FQGNSA. CDR3 in DNA: TGTGCCAGCAGCTTCTACAAACCGGAGGAGCAGTACTTC. This encodes CASSFYKPEEQYF.

The genes are TRBV27 and TRBJ2-6; 8 bases align to TRBD1. Germline CDR1 is MNHEY and CDR2 is SMNVEV (reference sequence). V shed 3 bases, J shed 2 bases, and the junction held 6 bases outside the gene matches. This CDR3 has 17 residues. This CDR3 is CASSFKAGGAGANVLTF. In DNA form, the CDR3 reads TGTGCCAGCAGTTTTAAGGCAGGGGGCGCTGGGGCCAACGTCCTGACTTTC.

This chain joins TRBV28 and TRBJ1-2, with a weak D call TRBD1 (6 bases). This CDR3 region has 13 residues. Looked up from germline, CDR1 is MDHEN and CDR2 is SYDVKM. Trimming cost V 7 bases and J 8 bases, with 17 bases left between them. For the CDR3, the DNA is TGTGCCAGCAACGAACAGGGATTAGAAGGCTACACCTTC. Amino acid sequence: CASNEQGLEGYTF.

This clone was observed a handful of times. This CDR3 reads CASSEWNNEKLFF. CDR3 in DNA: TGTGCCAGCAGTGAATGGAATAATGAAAAACTGTTTTTT. The V call is TRBV25-1, the J call TRBJ1-4; the D is unclear. From germline, CDR1 is MGHDK and CDR2 SYGVNS. Trimming left V 1 base short and J 4 bases short, with 4 bases between. This CDR3 is 13 amino acids long. The complete variable domain, with remaining parts taken from reference TRBV25-1 and TRBJ1-4, reads EADIYQTPRYLVIGTGKKITLECSQTMGHDKMYWYQQDPGMELHLIHYSYGVNSTEKGDLSSESTVSRIRTEHFPLTLESARPSHTSQYLCASSEWNNEKLFFGSGTQLSVL.

The gene calls are TRBV18 and TRBJ1-6; no clear D. The V gene's germline CDR1 is KGHSH and CDR2 LQKENI. Trimming pared 6 bases from V and 10 bases from J, leaving 19 bases between. This CDR3 has 15 amino acids. CDR3 in amino acids: CASSISRAKDSPLHF. In DNA, the CDR3 is TGTGCCAGCTCCATATCCCGGGCCAAGGACTCACCCCTCCACTTT.

J is TRBJ2-3 and V is TRBV2; D remains unclear. The CDR3 contains 12 residues. Germline-derived CDR1 and CDR2 are SNHLY and FYNNEI. Trimming took 11 bases from V and 2 from J, leaving 11 bases between them. The CDR3 is CAPRLNTDTQYF. The CDR3 nucleotides read TGTGCCCCAAGGCTGAACACAGATACGCAGTATTTT.

This clone was seen once. The chain recombines TRBV5-6 with TRBJ2-3, with 10 bases aligning to TRBD2. V lost 3 bases, J lost 9 bases, and 1 base stayed unmatched. Germline lookup yields CDR1 SGHDT and CDR2 YYEEEE. There are 12 residues in the CDR3. The CDR3 loop is CASSWGLATQYF. DNA of the CDR3: TGTGCCAGCAGCTGGGGACTAGCGACGCAGTATTTT. Drawing the rest from reference TRBV5-6 and TRBJ2-3, the complete variable domain is DAGVTQSPTHLIKTRGQQVTLRCSPKSGHDTVSWYQQALGQGPQFIFQYYEEEERQRGNFPDRFSGHQFPNYSSELNVNALLLGDSALYLCASSWGLATQYFGPGTRLTVL.

The chain carries TRBV6-5 and TRBJ1-1; TRBD1 agrees at 7 bases. The V gene's germline CDR1 is MNHEY and CDR2 SVGAGI. With 6 bases clipped from V and 2 bases from J, the junction kept 9 bases outside the gene matches. The CDR3 has 15 amino acids. Written as DNA, the CDR3 is TGTGCCAGCAGCCCTGAGGGACAGATTAACACTGAAGCTTTCTTT. Translation: CASSPEGQINTEAFF.

On this clone itself: The junction departs from the called germline gene at one end, perhaps through a read error. The chain joins TRBV7-2 to TRBJ1-1; no definite D call. The CDR3 loop spans 12 amino acids. Germline assignment: CDR1 SGHTA and CDR2 FQGNSA. The CDR3 loop reads CASSFPVTWPVF. In DNA, the CDR3 is TGTGCCAGCAGCTTCCCGGTGACTTGGCCGGTGTTT.

The chain recombines TRBV5-6 with TRBJ1-4; D not resolved. The CDR3 totals 16 residues. The germline V gene encodes CDR1 SGHDT and CDR2 YYEEEE. Trimming removed 0 bases from V and 7 bases from J, with 16 bases in between. The CDR3 bases are TGTGCCAGCAGCTTGGCCCCTCTTCTAGGAGGTGAAAAACTGTTTTTT. Its translation is CASSLAPLLGGEKLFF.